The 4 T cell receptor beta chains below were found in one sample sequenced in a study of blood T cell repertoires in COVID-19. Repertoires were generated with immunoSEQ multiplex PCR, while TCRdb's copy carries only in-frame clones and drops some. The sample holds some 400,000 clones, around 87% seen once. Material for sequencing was peripheral blood. The receptors originated from a human donor in a cohort sampled during active COVID-19.

V gene TRBV2 combines with J gene TRBJ1-6; possible D gene TRBD1, 6 bases. Per germline, CDR1 SNHLY and CDR2 FYNNEI. Deletions cut 7 bases from V and 6 bases from J, with 10 bases between. The CDR3 sequence is 13 residues long. Here the CDR3 reads CASKDSINSPLHF. In DNA, the CDR3 is TGTGCCAGCAAGGACAGTATTAATTCACCCCTCCACTTT.

The gene calls are TRBV5-4 and TRBJ2-7; TRBD2 matches at 13 bases. Germline CDR1 is SGHNT and CDR2 is YYREEE (reference sequence). The CDR3 is 15 amino acids. J was trimmed by 7 bases and V by 4 bases; bases with no gene match: 8. The CDR3 sequence is CASSPGTSGVGEQYF. The CDR3 DNA follows: TGTGCCAGCAGCCCCGGGACTAGCGGGGTGGGGGAGCAGTACTTC.

The CDR3 is CASRLSPAANTGELFF. The CDR3 DNA follows: TGTGCCAGCAGGCTATCACCAGCGGCGAACACCGGGGAGCTGTTTTTT. V and J are TRBV6-6 and TRBJ2-2; TRBD2 is a possible D gene (5 bases). Trimming stripped 6 bases from V and 0 bases from J, with 14 bases between. CDR3 length equals 16 residues. The V gene's germline CDR1 is MNHNY and CDR2 SVGAGI (reference sequence).

The chain recombines TRBV19 with TRBJ1-5; the match to TRBD1 covers 11 bases. Per the germline V gene, CDR1 is LNHDA and CDR2 is SQIVND (reference sequence). The J segment lost 2 bases and the V segment lost 6 bases, leaving 3 bases of the junction unmatched. CDR3 length equals 15 residues. The CDR3 DNA reads TGTGCCAGTAGCTGGACAGGGGGCCGCAATCAGCCCCAGCATTTT. This codes for CASSWTGGRNQPQHF.